This T cell receptor (beta chain) was obtained from a study of blood T cell repertoires in COVID-19. About the research overall: Samples taken during acute and convalescent COVID-19 were collected in the United States, Italy and Spain.

As processed by the authors: Amplified reference gene primers provided the basis for estimating nucleated cell counts. Assay used: immunoSEQ multiplex PCR; TCRdb lists only in-frame clones, some missing. The V and J calls and clone size are taken from that table; D and trimming were inferred from the DNA. The data show some 220,000 clones, just under 85% seen once. The germline V and J ends were trimmed by 2 bases and 3 bases, with 7 bases remaining between them. Per the germline V gene, CDR1 is MDHEN and CDR2 is SYDVKM. The CDR3 runs to 14 residues. The sample was peripheral blood. The clonotype comes from a man aged 50 to 60 with acute or convalescent COVID-19. The chain couples TRBV28 to TRBJ2-2, with D unclear. For the CDR3, the DNA is TGTGCCAGCAGTTTAGGCAGGTACACCGGGGAGCTGTTTTTT. Encoded protein: CASSLGRYTGELFF.